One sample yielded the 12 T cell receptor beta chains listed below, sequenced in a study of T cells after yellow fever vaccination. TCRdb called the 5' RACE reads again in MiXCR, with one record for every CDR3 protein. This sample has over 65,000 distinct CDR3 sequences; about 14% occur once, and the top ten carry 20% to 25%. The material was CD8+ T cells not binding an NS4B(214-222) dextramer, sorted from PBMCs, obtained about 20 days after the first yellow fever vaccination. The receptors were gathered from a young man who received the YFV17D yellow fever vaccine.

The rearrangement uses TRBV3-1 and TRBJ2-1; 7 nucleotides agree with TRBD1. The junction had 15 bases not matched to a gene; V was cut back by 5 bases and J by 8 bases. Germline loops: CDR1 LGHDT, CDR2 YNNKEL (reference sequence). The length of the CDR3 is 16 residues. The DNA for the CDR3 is TGTGCCAGCAGCTATCGCCCCCCAGGGGGTAGATATGAGCAGTTCTTC. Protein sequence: CASSYRPPGGRYEQFF.

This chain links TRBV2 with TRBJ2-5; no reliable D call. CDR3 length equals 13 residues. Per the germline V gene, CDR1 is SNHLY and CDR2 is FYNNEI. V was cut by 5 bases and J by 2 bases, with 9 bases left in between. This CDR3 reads CASSKEGQETQYF. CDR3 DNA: TGTGCCAGCAGTAAGGAAGGTCAAGAGACCCAGTACTTC.

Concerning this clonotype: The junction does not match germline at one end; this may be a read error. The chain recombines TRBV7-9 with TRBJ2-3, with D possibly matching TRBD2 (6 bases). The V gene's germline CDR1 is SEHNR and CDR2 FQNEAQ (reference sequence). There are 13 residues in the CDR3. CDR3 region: CASNLSGEDTQYF. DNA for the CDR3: TGTGCCAGCAACTTATCGGGGGAAGATACGCAGTATTTT.

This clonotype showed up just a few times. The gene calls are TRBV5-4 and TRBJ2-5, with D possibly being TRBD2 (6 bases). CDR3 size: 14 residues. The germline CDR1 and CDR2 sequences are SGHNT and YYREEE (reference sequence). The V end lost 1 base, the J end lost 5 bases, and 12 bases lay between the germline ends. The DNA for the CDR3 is TGTGCCAGCAGCTTGCCGGGGGTTATGGAGACCCAGTACTTC. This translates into CASSLPGVMETQYF.

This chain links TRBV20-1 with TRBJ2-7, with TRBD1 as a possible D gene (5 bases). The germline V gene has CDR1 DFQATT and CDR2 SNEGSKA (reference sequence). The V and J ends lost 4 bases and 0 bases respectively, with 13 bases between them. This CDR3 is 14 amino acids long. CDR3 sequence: CSATLTGASYEQYF. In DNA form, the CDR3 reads TGCAGTGCTACCCTTACAGGAGCCTCCTACGAGCAGTACTTC.

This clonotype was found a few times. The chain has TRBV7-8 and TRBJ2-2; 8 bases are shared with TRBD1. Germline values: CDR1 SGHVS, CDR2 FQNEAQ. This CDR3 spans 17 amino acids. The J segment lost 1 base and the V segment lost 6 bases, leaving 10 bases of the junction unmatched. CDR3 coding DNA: TGTGCCAGCAGTCGGGCAGGGGGCGCGTGGAACACCGGGGAGCTGTTTTTT. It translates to CASSRAGGAWNTGELFF.

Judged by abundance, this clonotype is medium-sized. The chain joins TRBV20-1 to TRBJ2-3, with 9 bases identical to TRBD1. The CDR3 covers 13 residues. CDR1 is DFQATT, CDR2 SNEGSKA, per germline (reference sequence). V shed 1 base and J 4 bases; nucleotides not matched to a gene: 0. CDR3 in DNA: TGCAGTGCTAGAGGGGACAGGGCAGATACGCAGTATTTT. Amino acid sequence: CSARGDRADTQYF.

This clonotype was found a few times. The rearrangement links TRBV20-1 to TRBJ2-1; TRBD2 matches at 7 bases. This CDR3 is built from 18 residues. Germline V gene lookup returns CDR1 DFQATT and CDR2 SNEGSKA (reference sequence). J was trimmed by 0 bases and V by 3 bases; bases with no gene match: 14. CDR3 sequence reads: CSASGPPSGRSSYNEQFF. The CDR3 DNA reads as TGCAGTGCTAGCGGCCCTCCTAGCGGCAGAAGCTCCTACAATGAGCAGTTCTTC.

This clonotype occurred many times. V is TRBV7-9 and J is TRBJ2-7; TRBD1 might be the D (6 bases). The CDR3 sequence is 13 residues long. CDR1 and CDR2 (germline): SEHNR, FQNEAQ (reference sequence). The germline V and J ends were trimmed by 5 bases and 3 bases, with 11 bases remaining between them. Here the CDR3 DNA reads TGTGCCAGCAGCCCCCAGGACAGCTACGAGCAGTACGTC. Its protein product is CASSPQDSYEQYV.

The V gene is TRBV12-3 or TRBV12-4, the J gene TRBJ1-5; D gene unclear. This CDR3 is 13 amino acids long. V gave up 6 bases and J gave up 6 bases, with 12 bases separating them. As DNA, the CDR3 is TGTGCCAGCAGGGGCCCCGGAGGTCAGCCCCAGCATTTT. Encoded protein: CASRGPGGQPQHF.

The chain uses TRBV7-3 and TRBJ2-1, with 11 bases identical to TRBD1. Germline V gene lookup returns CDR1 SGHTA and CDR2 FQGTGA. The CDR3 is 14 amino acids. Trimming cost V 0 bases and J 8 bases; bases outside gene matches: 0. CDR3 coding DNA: TGTGCCAGCAGCTTAACGGGACAGGGGGATGAGCAGTTCTTC. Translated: CASSLTGQGDEQFF.

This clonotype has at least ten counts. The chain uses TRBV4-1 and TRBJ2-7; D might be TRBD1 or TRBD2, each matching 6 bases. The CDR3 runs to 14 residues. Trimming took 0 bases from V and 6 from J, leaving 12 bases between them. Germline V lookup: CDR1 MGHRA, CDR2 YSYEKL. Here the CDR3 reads CASSQERGDGEQYF. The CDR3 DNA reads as TGCGCCAGCAGCCAAGAAAGGGGGGACGGCGAGCAGTACTTC.